This T cell receptor beta chain was profiled in a study of blood T cell repertoires in COVID-19. The table came from immunoSEQ multiplex PCR; TCRdb's copy has only in-frame clones and leaves some out. The table has approximately 230,000 clones, around 90% seen once. V was trimmed by 0 bases and J by 3 bases, leaving 14 bases between them. This CDR3 has 16 residues. Germline V gene lookup returns CDR1 MNHEY and CDR2 SVGEGT. The gene calls are TRBV6-2 or TRBV6-3 and TRBJ1-2, with D possibly matching TRBD1 (6 bases). Sequenced sample: peripheral blood. This receptor was identified in a man older than 75 with acute or convalescent COVID-19. This chain's CDR3 is CASSYSLGQGYYGYTF. CDR3 DNA sequence: TGTGCCAGCAGTTACTCGCTGGGACAAGGATACTATGGCTACACCTTC.